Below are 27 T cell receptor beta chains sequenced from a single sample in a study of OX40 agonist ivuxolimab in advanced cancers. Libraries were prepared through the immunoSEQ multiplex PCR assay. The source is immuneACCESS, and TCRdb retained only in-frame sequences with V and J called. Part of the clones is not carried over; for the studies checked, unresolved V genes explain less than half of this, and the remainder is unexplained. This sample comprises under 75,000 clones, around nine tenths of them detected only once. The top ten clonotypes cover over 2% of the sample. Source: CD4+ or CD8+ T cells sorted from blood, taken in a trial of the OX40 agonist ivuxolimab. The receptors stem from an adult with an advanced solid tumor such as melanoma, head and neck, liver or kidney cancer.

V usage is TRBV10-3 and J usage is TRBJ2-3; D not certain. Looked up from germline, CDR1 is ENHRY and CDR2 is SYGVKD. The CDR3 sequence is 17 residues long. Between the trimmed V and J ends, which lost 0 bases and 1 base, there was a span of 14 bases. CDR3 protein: CAISESTISTRTDTQYF. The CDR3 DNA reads TGTGCCATCAGTGAGTCAACGATATCCACTCGCACAGATACGCAGTATTTT.

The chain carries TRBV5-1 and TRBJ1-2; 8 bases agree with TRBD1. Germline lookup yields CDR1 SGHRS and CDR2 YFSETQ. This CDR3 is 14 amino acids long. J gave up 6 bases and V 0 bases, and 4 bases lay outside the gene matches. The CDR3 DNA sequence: TGCGCCAGCAGCTTGGCCCAGGGGGCGAATGGCTACACCTTC. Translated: CASSLAQGANGYTF.

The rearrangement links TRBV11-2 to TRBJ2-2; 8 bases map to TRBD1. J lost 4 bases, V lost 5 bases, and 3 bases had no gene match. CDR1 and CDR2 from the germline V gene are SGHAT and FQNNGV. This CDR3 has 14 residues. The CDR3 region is CASSGQGVTGELFF. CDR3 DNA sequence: TGTGCCAGCAGCGGACAGGGTGTCACCGGGGAGCTGTTTTTT.

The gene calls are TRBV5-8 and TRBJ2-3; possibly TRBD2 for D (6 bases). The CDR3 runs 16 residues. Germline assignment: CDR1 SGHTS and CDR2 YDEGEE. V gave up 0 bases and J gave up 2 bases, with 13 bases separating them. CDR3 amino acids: CASSLGLVGSTDTQYF. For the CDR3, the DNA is TGTGCCAGCAGCTTGGGACTAGTCGGTTCCACAGATACGCAGTATTTT.

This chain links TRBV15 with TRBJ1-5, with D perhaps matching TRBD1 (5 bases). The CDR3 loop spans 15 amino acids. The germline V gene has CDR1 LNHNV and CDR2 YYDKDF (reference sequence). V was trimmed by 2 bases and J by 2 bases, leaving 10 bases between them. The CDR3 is CATSRSQGGNQPQHF. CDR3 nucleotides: TGTGCCACCAGCAGATCCCAGGGAGGCAATCAGCCCCAGCATTTT.

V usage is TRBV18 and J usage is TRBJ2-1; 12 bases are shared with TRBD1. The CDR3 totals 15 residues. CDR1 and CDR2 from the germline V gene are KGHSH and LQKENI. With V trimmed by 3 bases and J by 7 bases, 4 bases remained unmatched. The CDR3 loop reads CASSPRDRGLNEQFF. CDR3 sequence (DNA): TGTGCCAGCTCACCCCGGGACAGGGGGCTTAATGAGCAGTTCTTC.

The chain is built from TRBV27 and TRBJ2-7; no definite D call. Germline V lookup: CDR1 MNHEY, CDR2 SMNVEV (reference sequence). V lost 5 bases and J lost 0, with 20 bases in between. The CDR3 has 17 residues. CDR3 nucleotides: TGTGCCAGCAGTCCCTTGGCCCATGCAAGGTCCTCCTACGAGCAGTACTTC. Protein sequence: CASSPLAHARSSYEQYF.

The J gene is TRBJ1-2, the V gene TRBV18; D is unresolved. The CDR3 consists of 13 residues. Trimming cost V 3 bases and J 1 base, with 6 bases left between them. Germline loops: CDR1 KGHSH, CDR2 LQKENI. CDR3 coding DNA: TGTGCCAGCTCACCGGCTCTTAACTATGGCTACACCTTC. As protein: CASSPALNYGYTF.

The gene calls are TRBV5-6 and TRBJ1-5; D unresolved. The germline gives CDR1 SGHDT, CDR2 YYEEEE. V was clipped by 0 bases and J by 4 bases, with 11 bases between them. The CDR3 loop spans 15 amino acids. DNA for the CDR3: TGTGCCAGCAGCTTGGGGCCTTCGGGGAATCAGCCCCAGCATTTT. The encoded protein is CASSLGPSGNQPQHF.

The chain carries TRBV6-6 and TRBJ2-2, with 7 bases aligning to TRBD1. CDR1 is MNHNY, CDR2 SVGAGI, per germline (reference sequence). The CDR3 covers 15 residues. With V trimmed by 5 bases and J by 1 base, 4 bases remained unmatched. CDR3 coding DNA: TGTGCCAGCAGTGGGGACAGAAAGAACACCGGGGAGCTGTTTTTT. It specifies CASSGDRKNTGELFF.

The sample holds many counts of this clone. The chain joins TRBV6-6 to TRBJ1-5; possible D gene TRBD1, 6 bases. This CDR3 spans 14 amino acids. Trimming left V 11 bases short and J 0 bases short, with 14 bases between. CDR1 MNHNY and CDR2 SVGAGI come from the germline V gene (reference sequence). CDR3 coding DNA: TGTGCCTGTCGGGACAAAAATAGCAATCAGCCCCAGCATTTT. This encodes CACRDKNSNQPQHF.

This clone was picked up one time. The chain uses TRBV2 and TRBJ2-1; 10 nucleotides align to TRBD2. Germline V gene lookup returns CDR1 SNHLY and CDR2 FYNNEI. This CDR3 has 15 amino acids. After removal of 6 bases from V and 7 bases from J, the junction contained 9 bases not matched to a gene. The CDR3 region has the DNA TGTGCCAGCAGCGCACTAACTAGCGGGATAAATGAGCAGTTCTTC. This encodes CASSALTSGINEQFF.

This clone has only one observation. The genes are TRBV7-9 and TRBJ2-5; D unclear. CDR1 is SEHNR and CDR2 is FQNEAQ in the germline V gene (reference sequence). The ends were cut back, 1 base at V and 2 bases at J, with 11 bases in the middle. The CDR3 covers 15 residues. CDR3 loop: CASSLVGQPQETQYF. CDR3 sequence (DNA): TGTGCCAGCAGCTTAGTCGGGCAGCCACAAGAGACCCAGTACTTC. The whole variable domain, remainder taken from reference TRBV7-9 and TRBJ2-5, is DTGVSQNPRHKITKRGQNVTFRCDPISEHNRLYWYRQTLGQGPEFLTYFQNEAQLEKSRLLSDRFSAERPKGSFSTLEIQRTEQGDSAMYLCASSLVGQPQETQYFGPGTRLLVL.

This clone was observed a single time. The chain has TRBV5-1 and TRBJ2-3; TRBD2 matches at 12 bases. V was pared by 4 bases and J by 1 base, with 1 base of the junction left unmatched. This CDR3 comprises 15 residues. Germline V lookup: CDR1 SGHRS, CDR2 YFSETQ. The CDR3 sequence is CASSLAGGRTDTQYF. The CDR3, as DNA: TGCGCCAGCAGCCTAGCGGGAGGGCGCACAGATACGCAGTATTTT.

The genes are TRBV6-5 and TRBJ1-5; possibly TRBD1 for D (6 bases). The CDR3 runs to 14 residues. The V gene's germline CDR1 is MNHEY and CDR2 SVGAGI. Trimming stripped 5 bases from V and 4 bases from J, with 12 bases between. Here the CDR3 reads CASSQTGVNQPQHF. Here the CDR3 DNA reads TGTGCCAGCAGTCAGACAGGAGTTAATCAGCCCCAGCATTTT.

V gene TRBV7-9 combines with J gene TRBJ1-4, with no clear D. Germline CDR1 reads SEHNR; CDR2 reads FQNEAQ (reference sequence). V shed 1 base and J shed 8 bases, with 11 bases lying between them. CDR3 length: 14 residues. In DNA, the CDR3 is TGTGCCAGCAGCTTAGAATACGTAAAGGAAAAACTGTTTTTT. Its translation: CASSLEYVKEKLFF.

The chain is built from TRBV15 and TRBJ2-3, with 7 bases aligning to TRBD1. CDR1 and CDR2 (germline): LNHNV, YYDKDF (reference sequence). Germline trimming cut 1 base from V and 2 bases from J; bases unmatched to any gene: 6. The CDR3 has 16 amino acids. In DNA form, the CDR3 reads TGTGCCACCAGCAGAGCACAGGGGATTTACACAGATACGCAGTATTTT. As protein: CATSRAQGIYTDTQYF.

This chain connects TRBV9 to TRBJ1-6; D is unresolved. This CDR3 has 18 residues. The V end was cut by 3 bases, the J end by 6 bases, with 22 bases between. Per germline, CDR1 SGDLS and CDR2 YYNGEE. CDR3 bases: TGTGCCAGCAGCGGAATGGTGGACGTGTTAGGGTCTAATTCACCCCTCCACTTT. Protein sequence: CASSGMVDVLGSNSPLHF.

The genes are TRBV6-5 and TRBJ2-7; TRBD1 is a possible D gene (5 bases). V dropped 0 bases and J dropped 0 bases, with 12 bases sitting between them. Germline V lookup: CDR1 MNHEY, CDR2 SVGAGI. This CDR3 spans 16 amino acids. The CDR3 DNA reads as TGTGCCAGCAGTTACTCCCTGGACACGAACTCCTACGAGCAGTACTTC. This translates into CASSYSLDTNSYEQYF.

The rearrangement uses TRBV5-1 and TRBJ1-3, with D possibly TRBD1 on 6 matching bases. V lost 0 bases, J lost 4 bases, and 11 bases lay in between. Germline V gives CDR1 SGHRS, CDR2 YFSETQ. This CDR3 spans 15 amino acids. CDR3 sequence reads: CASSLEAGVGNTIYF. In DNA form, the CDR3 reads TGCGCCAGCAGCTTGGAGGCAGGGGTAGGAAACACCATATATTTT.

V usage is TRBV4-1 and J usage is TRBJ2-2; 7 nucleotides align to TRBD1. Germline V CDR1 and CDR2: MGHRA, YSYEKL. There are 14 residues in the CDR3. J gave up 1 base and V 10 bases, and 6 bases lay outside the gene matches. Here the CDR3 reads CATNDRVNTGELFF. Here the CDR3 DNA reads TGCGCCACCAACGACAGGGTGAACACCGGGGAGCTGTTTTTT.

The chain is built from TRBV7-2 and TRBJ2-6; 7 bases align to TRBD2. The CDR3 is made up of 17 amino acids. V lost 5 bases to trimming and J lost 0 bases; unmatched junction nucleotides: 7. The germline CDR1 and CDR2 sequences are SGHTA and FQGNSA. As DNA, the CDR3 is TGTGCCAGCAGCCCTCCGGGACTATTCTCTGGGGCCAACGTCCTGACTTTC. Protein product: CASSPPGLFSGANVLTF.

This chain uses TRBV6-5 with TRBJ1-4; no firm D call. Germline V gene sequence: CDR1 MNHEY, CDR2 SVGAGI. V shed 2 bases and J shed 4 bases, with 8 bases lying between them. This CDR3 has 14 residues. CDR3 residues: CASSYRWDNEKLFF. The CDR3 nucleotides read TGTGCCAGCAGTTACCGGTGGGATAATGAAAAACTGTTTTTT.

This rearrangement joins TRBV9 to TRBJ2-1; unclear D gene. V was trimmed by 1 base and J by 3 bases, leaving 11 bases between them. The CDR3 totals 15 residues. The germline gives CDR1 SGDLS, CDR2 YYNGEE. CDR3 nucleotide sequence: TGTGCCAGCAGCGTAAGTGTAGGGTTCTACAATGAGCAGTTCTTC. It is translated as CASSVSVGFYNEQFF.

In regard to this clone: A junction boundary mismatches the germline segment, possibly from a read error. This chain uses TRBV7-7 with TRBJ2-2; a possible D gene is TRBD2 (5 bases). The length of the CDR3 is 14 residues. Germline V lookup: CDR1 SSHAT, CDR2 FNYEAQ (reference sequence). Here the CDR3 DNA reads TGTGCTAGCAGCTTGGGAGAAAACACCGGGGAGCTGTTTTTT. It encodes CASSLGENTGELFF.

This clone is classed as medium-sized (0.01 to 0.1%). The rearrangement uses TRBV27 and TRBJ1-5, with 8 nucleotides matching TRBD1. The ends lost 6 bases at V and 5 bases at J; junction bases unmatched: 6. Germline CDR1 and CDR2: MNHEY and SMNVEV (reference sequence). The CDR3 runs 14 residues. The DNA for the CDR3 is TGTGCCAGCAGGGGGACAGGAACGGATCAGCCCCAGCATTTT. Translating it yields CASRGTGTDQPQHF.

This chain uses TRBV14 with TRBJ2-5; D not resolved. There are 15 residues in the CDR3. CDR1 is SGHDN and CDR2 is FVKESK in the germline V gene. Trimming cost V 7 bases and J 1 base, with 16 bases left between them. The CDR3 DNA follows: TGTGCCAGCACCCCCTCTCAGTACTCCCAAGAGACCCAGTACTTC. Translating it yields CASTPSQYSQETQYF.